These T cell receptor beta chains were read from a single sample in a study of blood T cell repertoires in COVID-19. The table came from immunoSEQ multiplex PCR; TCRdb's copy has only in-frame clones and leaves some out. The table shows some 390,000 clones, with nearly 90% occurring only once. Source material: PBMCs or T cells enriched from blood (not recorded which). These receptors all stem from a woman aged 30 to 39 who had recovered from COVID-19. Both conserved end residues are part of each CDR3. The order of the fields is J gene, V gene, clone size, D gene, CDR3 DNA, CDR3 protein. The D gene is left open where the match is weak. The size entry is marked missing in some rows and otherwise reads once, few, many or a size class.

J gene: TRBJ2-7; V gene: TRBV28; clone size: .; D gene: TRBD2; CDR3 DNA: TGTGCCAGCATGGGGGGGGGAGAAAATACGAGGGAGCAGTACTTC; CDR3 protein: CASMGGGENTREQYF
J gene: TRBJ1-1; V gene: TRBV19; clone size: once; D gene: .; CDR3 DNA: TGTGCCAGTAGTATAGCAGGTGGGAACACTGAAGCTTTCTTT; CDR3 protein: CASSIAGGNTEAFF
J gene: TRBJ1-6; V gene: TRBV7-9; clone size: .; D gene: .; CDR3 DNA: TGTGCCAGCAGCCCCGAACTCCCTTCACCCCTCCACTTT; CDR3 protein: CASSPELPSPLHF
J gene: TRBJ2-7; V gene: TRBV7-6; clone size: .; D gene: .; CDR3 DNA: TGTGCCAGCAGCTTAGAGGCGACGGGTTACGAGCAGTACTTC; CDR3 protein: CASSLEATGYEQYF
J gene: TRBJ2-1; V gene: TRBV7-3; clone size: once; D gene: TRBD2; CDR3 DNA: TGTGCCAGCAGCTTAAGTCCGGGAGGCCTAGGTTACAATGAGCAGTTCTTC; CDR3 protein: CASSLSPGGLGYNEQFF
J gene: TRBJ1-3; V gene: TRBV19; clone size: .; D gene: TRBD1; CDR3 DNA: TGTGCCAGTAGCCCGGGACAGTCTGGAAACACCATATATTTT; CDR3 protein: CASSPGQSGNTIYF
J gene: TRBJ1-3; V gene: TRBV5-1; clone size: .; D gene: .; CDR3 DNA: TGCGCCAGCAGCTCTTTTACAGGACCATCTGGAAACACCATATATTTT; CDR3 protein: CASSSFTGPSGNTIYF
J gene: TRBJ2-7; V gene: TRBV5-1; clone size: .; D gene: .; CDR3 DNA: TGCGCCAGCAGATGGACAGTCACCTCCTACGAGCAGTACTTC; CDR3 protein: CASRWTVTSYEQYF
J gene: TRBJ1-1; V gene: TRBV25-1; clone size: .; D gene: TRBD1; CDR3 DNA: TGTGCCAGCAGTATGCCGGGACAGGGTGGAACTGAAGCTTTCTTT; CDR3 protein: CASSMPGQGGTEAFF
J gene: TRBJ2-5; V gene: TRBV4-2; clone size: .; D gene: .; CDR3 DNA: TGTGCCAGCAGCCAATCGGGGCGCCGGAGGGAAGAGACCCAGTACTTC; CDR3 protein: CASSQSGRRREETQYF
J gene: TRBJ2-3; V gene: TRBV29-1; clone size: .; D gene: .; CDR3 DNA: TGCAGCGGGGGGGCCACAGATACGCAGTATTTT; CDR3 protein: CSGGATDTQYF
J gene: TRBJ1-2; V gene: TRBV3-1/TRBV3-2; clone size: .; D gene: .; CDR3 DNA: TGTGCCAGCAGCCAAGTCTTCCACCGAAGGGGGGGGTACTATGGCTACACCTTC; CDR3 protein: CASSQVFHRRGGYYGYTF
J gene: TRBJ2-1; V gene: TRBV7-8; clone size: once; D gene: TRBD1; CDR3 DNA: TGTGCCAGCAGCCGCCGGGACAGGGTCGATGAGCAGTTCTTC; CDR3 protein: CASSRRDRVDEQFF
J gene: TRBJ1-4; V gene: TRBV12-3/TRBV12-4; clone size: .; D gene: .; CDR3 DNA: TGCGTGTCTGGGGGCAGGGATGAAAAACTGTTTTTT; CDR3 protein: CVSGGRDEKLFF
J gene: TRBJ2-1; V gene: TRBV7-9; clone size: .; D gene: TRBD2; CDR3 DNA: TGTGCCAGCAGCTCCATCGGGACTAGCGGGATTCCCTCCTACAATGAGCAGTTCTTC; CDR3 protein: CASSSIGTSGIPSYNEQFF
J gene: TRBJ1-5; V gene: TRBV27; clone size: .; D gene: TRBD1; CDR3 DNA: TGTGCCAGCCGGGGACAGGCCCCGGGGAATCAGCCCCAGCATTTT; CDR3 protein: CASRGQAPGNQPQHF
J gene: TRBJ2-5; V gene: TRBV24-1; clone size: .; D gene: .; CDR3 DNA: TGTGCCACCAGTGAGAGCCCCACTAGGCGTGGAGCGTGTTGGGGTGGAGAGACCCAGTACTTC; CDR3 protein: CATSESPTRRGACWGGETQYF
J gene: TRBJ2-1; V gene: TRBV28; clone size: .; D gene: .; CDR3 DNA: TGTGCCAGCAACCCAGGGGGGCATGAGCAGTTCTTC; CDR3 protein: CASNPGGHEQFF
J gene: TRBJ1-5; V gene: TRBV27; clone size: few; D gene: .; CDR3 DNA: TGTGCCAGTAATAAAGGGGGGGGCCCGAAGGATCAGCCCCAGCATTTT; CDR3 protein: CASNKGGGPKDQPQHF
J gene: TRBJ2-2; V gene: TRBV28; clone size: .; D gene: .; CDR3 DNA: TGTGCCAGCAGTTTATTCGGGGGGAACACCGGGGAGCTGTTTTTT; CDR3 protein: CASSLFGGNTGELFF
J gene: TRBJ2-7; V gene: TRBV29-1; clone size: .; D gene: .; CDR3 DNA: TGCAGCGCTGAAGGGGCGACCTACGAGCAGTACTTC; CDR3 protein: CSAEGATYEQYF
J gene: TRBJ1-1; V gene: TRBV29-1; clone size: .; D gene: .; CDR3 DNA: TGCAGCACCCGCTTGGGGCCGGCCACTGAAGCTTTCTTT; CDR3 protein: CSTRLGPATEAFF
J gene: TRBJ1-2; V gene: TRBV7-2; clone size: .; D gene: TRBD1; CDR3 DNA: TGTGCCAGCAGCTTAGCTGGACAGGGGGCAGCTAACTATGGCTACACCTTC; CDR3 protein: CASSLAGQGAANYGYTF
J gene: TRBJ2-1; V gene: TRBV20-1; clone size: .; D gene: .; CDR3 DNA: TGCAGTGCTAGTTCGGGGAGCTCCTACAATGAGCAGTTCTTC; CDR3 protein: CSASSGSSYNEQFF
J gene: TRBJ2-1; V gene: TRBV5-1; clone size: .; D gene: .; CDR3 DNA: TGCGCCAGCAGCTTGGGGGAGTCCTACAATGAGCAGTTCTTC; CDR3 protein: CASSLGESYNEQFF
J gene: TRBJ2-7; V gene: TRBV3-1/TRBV3-2; clone size: once; D gene: TRBD1; CDR3 DNA: TGTGCCAGCAGCCGAGAGACAGGGTCCTACGAGCAGTACTTC; CDR3 protein: CASSRETGSYEQYF
J gene: TRBJ1-2; V gene: TRBV4-1; clone size: .; D gene: TRBD1; CDR3 DNA: TGCGCCAGCAGCCAAGGACAGGGACAGTACGGCTACACCTTC; CDR3 protein: CASSQGQGQYGYTF
J gene: TRBJ1-4; V gene: TRBV3-1/TRBV3-2; clone size: .; D gene: .; CDR3 DNA: TGTGCCAGCAGCCAAGATGGGGCGGCTAATGAAAAACTGTTTTTT; CDR3 protein: CASSQDGAANEKLFF
J gene: TRBJ1-2; V gene: TRBV5-1; clone size: .; D gene: TRBD1; CDR3 DNA: TGCGCCAGCAGCTTGGGGGACAGCTCTAACTATGGCTACACCTTC; CDR3 protein: CASSLGDSSNYGYTF
J gene: TRBJ1-3; V gene: TRBV9; clone size: .; D gene: TRBD1; CDR3 DNA: TGTGCCAGCAGCGTGCAGGGGGCTGGTGGAAACACCATATATTTT; CDR3 protein: CASSVQGAGGNTIYF
J gene: TRBJ2-5; V gene: TRBV28; clone size: once; D gene: .; CDR3 DNA: TGTGCCAGCAGTGAGCGGGCCCGGGATGTGGTGGTCCAGTACTTC; CDR3 protein: CASSERARDVVVQYF
J gene: TRBJ1-1; V gene: TRBV9; clone size: .; D gene: .; CDR3 DNA: TGTGCCAGCAGTGGCGGACAGACATTAAGGACTGAAGCTTTCTTT; CDR3 protein: CASSGGQTLRTEAFF
J gene: TRBJ1-1; V gene: TRBV9; clone size: .; D gene: TRBD1; CDR3 DNA: TGTGCCAGCAGCCCATATACAGGGGCCGGTGAAGCTTTCTTT; CDR3 protein: CASSPYTGAGEAFF
J gene: TRBJ1-5; V gene: TRBV5-1; clone size: few; D gene: .; CDR3 DNA: TGCGCCAGCAGCTTGGGTGGGGGCGATCAGCCCCAGCATTTT; CDR3 protein: CASSLGGGDQPQHF
J gene: TRBJ2-3; V gene: TRBV24-1; clone size: .; D gene: TRBD2; CDR3 DNA: TGTGCCACCAGTCCCGGGAGGAACGCAGATACGCAGTATTTT; CDR3 protein: CATSPGRNADTQYF
J gene: TRBJ2-4; V gene: TRBV6-1; clone size: once; D gene: .; CDR3 DNA: TGTGCCAGCAGTGAAGGAGGGAACATTCAGTACTTC; CDR3 protein: CASSEGGNIQYF
J gene: TRBJ1-1; V gene: TRBV5-1; clone size: .; D gene: TRBD1; CDR3 DNA: TGCGCCAGCAGCTTGGGAGGGGGCAGGCTACTGAACACTGAAGCTTTCTTT; CDR3 protein: CASSLGGGRLLNTEAFF
J gene: TRBJ2-7; V gene: TRBV30; clone size: .; D gene: .; CDR3 DNA: TGTGCCTGGGGGGGCCTGTACGAGCAGTACTTC; CDR3 protein: CAWGGLYEQYF
J gene: TRBJ2-4; V gene: TRBV15; clone size: .; D gene: TRBD1; CDR3 DNA: TGTGCCACCAGCAGGGTGACAGGGGCCGGGGCCAAAAACATTCAGTACTTC; CDR3 protein: CATSRVTGAGAKNIQYF
J gene: TRBJ2-3; V gene: TRBV7-3; clone size: .; D gene: TRBD2; CDR3 DNA: TGTGCCAGCAGCTCCGGGAGGACAGATACGCAGTATTTT; CDR3 protein: CASSSGRTDTQYF
J gene: TRBJ1-1; V gene: TRBV9; clone size: once; D gene: .; CDR3 DNA: TGTGCCAGCAGCGTACCTAGCACTGAAGCTTTCTTT; CDR3 protein: CASSVPSTEAFF
J gene: TRBJ1-3; V gene: TRBV6-5; clone size: .; D gene: .; CDR3 DNA: TGTGCCAGCATTAATCCGGGGAACTCTGGAAACACCATATATTTT; CDR3 protein: CASINPGNSGNTIYF
J gene: TRBJ1-3; V gene: TRBV30; clone size: .; D gene: .; CDR3 DNA: TGTGCCTGGCGTCCTTCCTCTGGAAACACCATATATTTT; CDR3 protein: CAWRPSSGNTIYF
J gene: TRBJ2-7; V gene: TRBV7-2; clone size: .; D gene: TRBD2; CDR3 DNA: TGTGCCAGCAGCAACCTCACTAGCGGAGACTACGAGCAGTACTTC; CDR3 protein: CASSNLTSGDYEQYF
J gene: TRBJ1-1; V gene: TRBV27; clone size: .; D gene: .; CDR3 DNA: TGTGCCAGCACTAAGAGGGGACACTCGAACACTGAAGCTTTCTTT; CDR3 protein: CASTKRGHSNTEAFF
J gene: TRBJ2-5; V gene: TRBV5-1; clone size: .; D gene: TRBD1; CDR3 DNA: TGCGCCAGCAGCTCCCCAGACAGGGGGATGGAGACCCAGTACTTC; CDR3 protein: CASSSPDRGMETQYF
J gene: TRBJ1-4; V gene: TRBV30; clone size: once; D gene: .; CDR3 DNA: TGTGCCTGGAGTGCCATAGGGGGGGCGGCTGAAAAACTGTTTTTT; CDR3 protein: CAWSAIGGAAEKLFF
J gene: TRBJ2-7; V gene: TRBV30; clone size: .; D gene: TRBD1; CDR3 DNA: TGTGCCTGGAGTGTACAGGGGAGCTCCTACGAGCAGTACTTC; CDR3 protein: CAWSVQGSSYEQYF
J gene: TRBJ1-2; V gene: TRBV5-4; clone size: .; D gene: TRBD1; CDR3 DNA: TGTGCCAGCAGCTTGCCTCGGGACAGTAACTATGGCTACACCTTC; CDR3 protein: CASSLPRDSNYGYTF
J gene: TRBJ2-7; V gene: TRBV11-3; clone size: .; D gene: .; CDR3 DNA: TGTGCCAGCAGCTATGGACAGACCTACGAGCAGTACTTC; CDR3 protein: CASSYGQTYEQYF
J gene: TRBJ1-3; V gene: TRBV30; clone size: .; D gene: TRBD1; CDR3 DNA: TGTGCCTGGAAAGCCAAACAGGGGGAAAAGGGAAACACCATATATTTT; CDR3 protein: CAWKAKQGEKGNTIYF
J gene: TRBJ1-1; V gene: TRBV6-1; clone size: .; D gene: .; CDR3 DNA: TGTGCCAGCAGTGAGAACAGTCAGCTCGCGGGAGTCTTT; CDR3 protein: CASSENSQLAGVF
J gene: TRBJ1-4; V gene: TRBV15; clone size: .; D gene: .; CDR3 DNA: TGTGCCACCAGCAGGGGCCTAGTGTCGCGGGATGAAAAACTGTTTTTT; CDR3 protein: CATSRGLVSRDEKLFF